This T cell receptor (beta chain) was found in a study of blood T cells in healthy people across ages. As for the study in general: Through template switching, about one barcoded beta molecule was captured per two T cells, as measured in model experiments.

Germline loops: CDR1 SGDLS, CDR2 YYNGEE. The CDR3 loop spans 22 amino acids. It was with a sample-barcoded 5' primer and a J-beta primer mix that a second PCR of roughly 7 to 12 cycles was run. Every single cDNA molecule received a tag from a template-switch adaptor with 12 random nucleotides. TCRdb passed the 5' RACE reads through MiXCR, listing each CDR3 protein once. The sample records some 1,500,000 distinct CDR3 sequences, under 55% being singletons. Note on this clonotype: Its specificity is unknown.

Study conclusions and caveats: Correlation between TCR beta diversity and naive T cell percentage was strong. Per million T cells, TCR beta diversity dropped roughly linearly as age increased.

The clonotype was recovered from a woman younger than 30 in good health. This chain connects TRBV9 to TRBJ2-4; 10 bases fit TRBD2. The DNA matches TRBJ2-7 better at its end, which makes the J call doubtful. The sequenced material came from blood. In nucleotides, the CDR3 is TGTGCCAGCAGCGAAAGGACTAGCGGAATTGACGGAGCCCCCGGGACCCCCTACGAGCAGTACTTC. This encodes CASSERTSGIDGAPGTPYEQYF.